Listed below are T cell receptor beta chains from one sample, sequenced in a study of T cell repertoires in cytomegalovirus infection. TCRdb re-analysed the reads in MiXCR, keeping a single row per CDR3 protein. This table has just under 500,000 distinct CDR3 sequences, around 35% appearing once. These receptors lack a known antigen. The specimen comprised cultured PBMCs, sampled from culture after CMV antigen stimulation. These receptors originate from a human donor in good health (CMV status not recorded). Some clones in this sample may be carry-over from other donors' samples. The CDR3 runs from the conserved cysteine through the conserved F or W. D genes are given only for firm matches. Where a row states a size, it is once, few, many or the class of an expanded clone; other rows omit it.

clone_size: .
v_call: TRBV7-9
d_call: .
j_call: TRBJ1-6
cdr3_nt: TGTGCCAGCAGCCCGGCATCAGGATCCCTCCACTTT
cdr3_aa: CASSPASGSLHF

clone_size: many
v_call: TRBV19
d_call: .
j_call: TRBJ1-4
cdr3_nt: TGTGCCAGTAAACCGGGCCGCACTATCGCAACTAATGAAAAACTGTTTTTT
cdr3_aa: CASKPGRTIATNEKLFF

clone_size: .
v_call: TRBV14
d_call: .
j_call: TRBJ2-2
cdr3_nt: TGTGCCAGCAGCCAAGAAAGGGGCTGGGATCGAAACACCGGGGAGCTGTTTTTT
cdr3_aa: CASSQERGWDRNTGELFF

clone_size: many
v_call: TRBV7-2
d_call: .
j_call: TRBJ1-3
cdr3_nt: TGTGCCAGCAGCCCAGAGACAGTCCCTCGGGGAAACACCATATATTTT
cdr3_aa: CASSPETVPRGNTIYF

clone_size: many
v_call: TRBV7-2
d_call: .
j_call: TRBJ2-7
cdr3_nt: TGTGCCAGCAGCTTAGAGGCAGGGCCTCAAGAGCAGTACTTC
cdr3_aa: CASSLEAGPQEQYF

clone_size: .
v_call: TRBV7-6
d_call: TRBD1
j_call: TRBJ1-5
cdr3_nt: TGTGCCAGCAGCGTGGGACAGGCTTACAATCAGCCCCAGCATTTT
cdr3_aa: CASSVGQAYNQPQHF

clone_size: few
v_call: TRBV7-6
d_call: .
j_call: TRBJ1-2
cdr3_nt: TGTGCCAGCAGCGCGGGACTACGTGATGGCTACACCTTC
cdr3_aa: CASSAGLRDGYTF

clone_size: .
v_call: TRBV6-2/TRBV6-3
d_call: .
j_call: TRBJ2-3
cdr3_nt: TGTGCCAGCAGTGAGACCCTAGATACGCAGTATTTT
cdr3_aa: CASSETLDTQYF

clone_size: .
v_call: TRBV15
d_call: .
j_call: TRBJ2-5
cdr3_nt: TGTGCCACCCGGCTAGGGGAAGAGACCCAGTACTTC
cdr3_aa: CATRLGEETQYF

clone_size: few
v_call: TRBV7-9
d_call: TRBD1
j_call: TRBJ1-1
cdr3_nt: TGTGCCAGCAGCTCTCGACAGGGAATCACTGAAGCTTTCTTT
cdr3_aa: CASSSRQGITEAFF

clone_size: few
v_call: TRBV12-3/TRBV12-4
d_call: TRBD2
j_call: TRBJ2-7
cdr3_nt: TGTGCCAGCAGTCGGGGGGAAGCCCGCGCGGGGGAGCAGTACTTC
cdr3_aa: CASSRGEARAGEQYF

clone_size: .
v_call: TRBV20-1
d_call: TRBD2
j_call: TRBJ2-1
cdr3_nt: TGCAGTGCTAACGACCTAGCGGGAGTGGATAATGAGCAGTTCTTC
cdr3_aa: CSANDLAGVDNEQFF

clone_size: many
v_call: TRBV7-2
d_call: .
j_call: TRBJ2-3
cdr3_nt: TGTGCCAGCAGCCTAGACTCCGGTCGAGGGGATACGCAGTATTTT
cdr3_aa: CASSLDSGRGDTQYF